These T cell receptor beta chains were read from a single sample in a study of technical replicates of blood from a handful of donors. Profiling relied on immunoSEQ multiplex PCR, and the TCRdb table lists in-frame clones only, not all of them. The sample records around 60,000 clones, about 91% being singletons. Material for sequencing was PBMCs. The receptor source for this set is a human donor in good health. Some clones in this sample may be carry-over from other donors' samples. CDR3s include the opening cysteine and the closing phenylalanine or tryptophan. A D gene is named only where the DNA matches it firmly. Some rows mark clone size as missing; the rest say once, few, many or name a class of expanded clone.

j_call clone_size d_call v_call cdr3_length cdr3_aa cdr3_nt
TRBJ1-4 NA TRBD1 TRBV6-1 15 CASSEASGGNEKLFF TGTGCCAGCAGTGAAGCGTCAGGGGGTAATGAAAAACTGTTTTTT
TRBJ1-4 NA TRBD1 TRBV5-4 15 CASSWQGATNEKLFF TGTGCCAGCAGCTGGCAGGGGGCAACTAATGAAAAACTGTTTTTT
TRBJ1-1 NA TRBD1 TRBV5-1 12 CASSQGGTEAFF TGCGCCAGCAGTCAGGGGGGCACTGAAGCTTTCTTT
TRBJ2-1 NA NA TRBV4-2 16 CASSQDSGNSYNEQFF TGTGCCAGCAGCCAAGATTCGGGGAACTCCTACAATGAGCAGTTCTTC
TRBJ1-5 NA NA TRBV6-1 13 CASSDSPNQPQHF TGTGCCAGCAGTGACAGTCCCAATCAGCCCCAGCATTTT
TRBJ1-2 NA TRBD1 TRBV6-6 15 CASSRSDRANYGYTF TGTGCCAGCAGTCGAAGTGACAGGGCCAACTATGGCTACACCTTC
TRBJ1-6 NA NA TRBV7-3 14 CASSLKGGNSPLHF TGTGCCAGCAGCTTGAAGGGAGGTAATTCACCCCTCCACTTT
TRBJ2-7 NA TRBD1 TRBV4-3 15 CASSTWTGSSYEQYF TGCGCCAGCAGCACCTGGACAGGGAGCTCCTACGAGCAGTACTTC
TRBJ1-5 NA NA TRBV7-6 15 CASSLESGKNQPQHF TGTGCCAGCAGCTTAGAGTCAGGGAAAAATCAGCCCCAGCATTTT
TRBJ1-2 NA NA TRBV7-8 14 CASSSTGRGYGYTF TGTGCCAGCAGCAGCACAGGGAGAGGCTATGGCTACACCTTC
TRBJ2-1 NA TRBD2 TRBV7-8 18 CASSRGELADSSYNEQFF TGTGCCAGCAGCCGAGGGGAACTAGCGGATAGCTCCTACAATGAGCAGTTCTTC
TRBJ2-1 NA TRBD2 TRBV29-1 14 CSVSGTSGIYEQFF TGCAGCGTTTCTGGAACTAGCGGGATCTATGAGCAGTTCTTC
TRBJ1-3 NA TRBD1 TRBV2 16 CASSERQGALGNTIYF TGTGCCAGCAGTGAAAGGCAGGGGGCTCTTGGAAACACCATATATTTT
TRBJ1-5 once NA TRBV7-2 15 CASSFGGSSNQPQHF TGTGCCAGCAGCTTTGGGGGCTCTAGCAATCAGCCCCAGCATTTT
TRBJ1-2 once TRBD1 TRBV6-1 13 CASTLRDRDGYTF TGTGCCAGCACGCTCCGGGACAGGGACGGCTACACCTTC
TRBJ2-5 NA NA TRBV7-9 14 CASSSWAGQETQYF TGTGCCAGCAGCTCGTGGGCAGGGCAAGAGACCCAGTACTTC
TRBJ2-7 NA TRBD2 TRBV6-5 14 CASSPGGSGYEQYF TGTGCCAGCAGCCCTGGCGGGAGCGGTTACGAGCAGTACTTC
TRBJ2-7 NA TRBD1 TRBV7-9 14 CASSFTGGEIEQYF TGTGCCAGCAGCTTCACAGGGGGCGAGATCGAGCAGTACTTC
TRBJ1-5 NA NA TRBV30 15 CAWSPVGTSNQPQHF TGTGCCTGGAGTCCCGTGGGCACAAGCAATCAGCCCCAGCATTTT
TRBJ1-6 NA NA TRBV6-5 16 CASSYSPTGRGSPLHF TGTGCCAGCAGTTACTCGCCTACAGGGAGGGGTTCACCCCTCCACTTT
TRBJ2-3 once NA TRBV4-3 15 CASSQDPRDPDTQYF TGCGCCAGCAGCCAAGATCCGAGGGATCCAGATACGCAGTATTTT
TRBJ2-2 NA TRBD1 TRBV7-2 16 CASSTGQGARTGELFF TGTGCCAGCAGCACAGGACAGGGGGCGCGCACCGGGGAGCTGTTTTTT
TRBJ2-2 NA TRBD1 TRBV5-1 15 CASSSGQGVTGELFF TGCGCCAGCAGCTCAGGACAGGGCGTAACCGGGGAGCTGTTTTTT
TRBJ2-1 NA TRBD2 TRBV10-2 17 CASSESARIAGNNEQFF TGCGCCAGCAGTGAGTCGGCGAGAATAGCGGGTAACAATGAGCAGTTCTTC
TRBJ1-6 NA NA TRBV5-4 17 CASSWGGRRVGNSPLHF TGTGCCAGCAGCTGGGGCGGACGGAGGGTTGGTAATTCACCCCTCCACTTT
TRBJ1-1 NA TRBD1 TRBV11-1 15 CASSFKGAQVTEAFF TGTGCCAGCAGCTTCAAGGGGGCGCAGGTCACTGAAGCTTTCTTT
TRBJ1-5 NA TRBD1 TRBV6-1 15 CASYYGTGSHQPQHF TGTGCCAGCTATTACGGGACAGGGTCCCATCAGCCCCAGCATTTT
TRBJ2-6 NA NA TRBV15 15 CATSREQASANVLTF TGTGCCACCAGCAGAGAACAGGCCTCGGCCAACGTCCTGACTTTC
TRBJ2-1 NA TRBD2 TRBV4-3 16 CASSQVYQRGYNEQFF TGCGCCAGCAGCCAAGTTTACCAGCGGGGCTACAATGAGCAGTTCTTC
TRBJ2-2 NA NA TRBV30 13 CAWSGGDPGELFF TGTGCCTGGAGTGGGGGGGATCCCGGGGAGCTGTTTTTT
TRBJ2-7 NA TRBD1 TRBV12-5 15 CASGLVQGTGNEQYF TGTGCTAGTGGTTTGGTACAGGGGACAGGAAACGAGCAGTACTTC
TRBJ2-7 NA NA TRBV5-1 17 CASSLGGDPLSAYEQYF TGCGCCAGCAGCTTGGGCGGGGACCCTCTTTCCGCCTACGAGCAGTACTTC
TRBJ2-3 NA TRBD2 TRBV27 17 CASSLTSLGTSTDTQYF TGTGCCAGCAGTTTGACTAGCCTAGGGACTAGCACAGATACGCAGTATTTT
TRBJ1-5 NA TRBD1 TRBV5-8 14 CASSDRVGNQPQHF TGTGCCAGCAGCGACAGGGTTGGCAATCAGCCCCAGCATTTT
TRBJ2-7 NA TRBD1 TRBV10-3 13 CAISSTGVHEQYF TGTGCCATCAGCTCCACAGGGGTGCACGAGCAGTACTTC